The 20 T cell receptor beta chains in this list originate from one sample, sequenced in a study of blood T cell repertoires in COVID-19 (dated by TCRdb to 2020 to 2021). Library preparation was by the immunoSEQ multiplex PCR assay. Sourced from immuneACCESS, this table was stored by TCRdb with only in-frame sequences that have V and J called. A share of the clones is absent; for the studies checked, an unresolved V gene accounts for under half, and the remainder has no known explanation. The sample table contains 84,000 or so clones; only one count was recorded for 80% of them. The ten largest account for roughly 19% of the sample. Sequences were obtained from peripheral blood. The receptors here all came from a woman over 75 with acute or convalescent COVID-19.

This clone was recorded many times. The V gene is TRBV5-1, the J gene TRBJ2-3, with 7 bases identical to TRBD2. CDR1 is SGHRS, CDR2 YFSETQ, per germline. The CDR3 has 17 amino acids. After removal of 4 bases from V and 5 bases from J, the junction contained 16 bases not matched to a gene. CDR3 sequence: CASSPPVFAGAEDTQYF. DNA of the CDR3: TGCGCCAGCAGCCCCCCCGTCTTCGCGGGAGCGGAAGATACGCAGTATTTT.

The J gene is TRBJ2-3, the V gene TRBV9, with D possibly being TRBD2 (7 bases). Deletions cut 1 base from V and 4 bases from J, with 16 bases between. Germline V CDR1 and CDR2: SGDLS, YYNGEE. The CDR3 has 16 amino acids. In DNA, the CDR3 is TGTGCCAGCAGCGTAAGGGGGGGGCCAAGGGCAGATACGCAGTATTTT. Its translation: CASSVRGGPRADTQYF.

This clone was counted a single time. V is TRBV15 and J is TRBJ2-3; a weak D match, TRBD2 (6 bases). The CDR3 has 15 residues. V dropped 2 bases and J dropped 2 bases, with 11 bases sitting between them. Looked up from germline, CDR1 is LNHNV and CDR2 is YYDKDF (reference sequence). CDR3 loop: CATSRRGGHTDTQYF. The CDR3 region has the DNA TGTGCCACCAGCAGACGGGGAGGCCACACAGATACGCAGTATTTT.

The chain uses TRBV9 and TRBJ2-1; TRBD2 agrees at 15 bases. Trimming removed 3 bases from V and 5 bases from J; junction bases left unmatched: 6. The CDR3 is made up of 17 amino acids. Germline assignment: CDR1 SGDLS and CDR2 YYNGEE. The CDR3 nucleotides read TGTGCCAGCAGCGGCGGGACTAGCGGGGGGAAAGACAATGAGCAGTTCTTC. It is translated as CASSGGTSGGKDNEQFF.

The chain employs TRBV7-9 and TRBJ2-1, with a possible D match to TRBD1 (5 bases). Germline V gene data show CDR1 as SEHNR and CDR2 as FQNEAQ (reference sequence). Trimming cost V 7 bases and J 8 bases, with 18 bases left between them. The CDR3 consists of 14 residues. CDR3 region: CASIRRGGSDEQFF. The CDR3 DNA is TGTGCCAGCATCCGAAGGGGTGGCTCGGATGAGCAGTTCTTC.

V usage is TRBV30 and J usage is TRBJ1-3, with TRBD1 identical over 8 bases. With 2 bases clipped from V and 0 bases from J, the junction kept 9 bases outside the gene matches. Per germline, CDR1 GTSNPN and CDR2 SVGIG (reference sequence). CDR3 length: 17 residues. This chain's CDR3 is CAWSTPRTGSSGNTIYF. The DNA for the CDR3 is TGTGCCTGGAGTACGCCGAGGACAGGGAGCTCTGGAAACACCATATATTTT.

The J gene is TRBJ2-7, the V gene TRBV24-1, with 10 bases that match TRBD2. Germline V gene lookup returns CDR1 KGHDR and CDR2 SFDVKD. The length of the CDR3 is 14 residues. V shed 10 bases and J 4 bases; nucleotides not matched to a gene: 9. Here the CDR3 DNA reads TGTGCCACAAGAGGACTAGCGGACATATACGAGCAGTACTTC. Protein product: CATRGLADIYEQYF.

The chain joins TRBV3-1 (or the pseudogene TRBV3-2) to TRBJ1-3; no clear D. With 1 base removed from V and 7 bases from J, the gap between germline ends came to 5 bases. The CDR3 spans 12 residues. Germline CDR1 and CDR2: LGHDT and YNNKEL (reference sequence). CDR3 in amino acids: CASSQVSNTIYF. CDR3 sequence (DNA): TGTGCCAGCAGCCAAGTTAGTAACACCATATATTTT.

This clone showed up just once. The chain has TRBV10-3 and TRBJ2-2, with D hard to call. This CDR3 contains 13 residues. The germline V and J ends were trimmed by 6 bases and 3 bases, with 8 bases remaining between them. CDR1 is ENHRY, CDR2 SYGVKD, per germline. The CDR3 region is CAISETDTGELFF. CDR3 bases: TGTGCCATCAGCGAGACGGACACCGGGGAGCTGTTTTTT.

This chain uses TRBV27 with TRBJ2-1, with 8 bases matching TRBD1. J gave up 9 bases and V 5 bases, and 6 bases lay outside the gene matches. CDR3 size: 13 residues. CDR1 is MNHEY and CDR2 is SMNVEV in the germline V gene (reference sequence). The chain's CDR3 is CASSAQGAGEQFF. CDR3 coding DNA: TGTGCCAGCAGTGCCCAGGGGGCGGGTGAGCAGTTCTTC.

The CDR3 bases are TGTGCCAGCAGCCGACTAGCGGGAGAGGGCCGGGAGACCCAGTACTTC. It codes for CASSRLAGEGRETQYF. The genes are TRBV9 and TRBJ2-5; 12 bases align to TRBD2. CDR1 SGDLS and CDR2 YYNGEE come from the germline V gene. The V gene end was trimmed by 4 bases and the J gene end by 5 bases; junction bases not matched to a gene: 9. The CDR3 consists of 16 residues.

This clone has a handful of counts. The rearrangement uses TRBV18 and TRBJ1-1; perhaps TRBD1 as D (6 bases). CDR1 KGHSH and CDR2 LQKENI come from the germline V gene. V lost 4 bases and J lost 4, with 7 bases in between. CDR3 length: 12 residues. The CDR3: CASSLRGTEAFF. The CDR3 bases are TGTGCCAGCTCACTCAGGGGCACTGAAGCTTTCTTT.

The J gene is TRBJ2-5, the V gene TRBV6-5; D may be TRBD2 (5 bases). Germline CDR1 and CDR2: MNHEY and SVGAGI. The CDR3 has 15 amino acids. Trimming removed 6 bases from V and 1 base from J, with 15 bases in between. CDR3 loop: CASSRHRGFQETQYF. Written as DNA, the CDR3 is TGTGCCAGCAGCCGCCATCGAGGGTTCCAAGAGACCCAGTACTTC.

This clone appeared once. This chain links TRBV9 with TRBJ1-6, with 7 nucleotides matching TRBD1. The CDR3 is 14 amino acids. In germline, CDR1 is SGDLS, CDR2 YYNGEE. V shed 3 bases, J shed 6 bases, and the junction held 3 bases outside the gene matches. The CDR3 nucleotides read TGTGCCAGCAGCGCGGGACAGATTAATTCACCCCTCCACTTT. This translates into CASSAGQINSPLHF.

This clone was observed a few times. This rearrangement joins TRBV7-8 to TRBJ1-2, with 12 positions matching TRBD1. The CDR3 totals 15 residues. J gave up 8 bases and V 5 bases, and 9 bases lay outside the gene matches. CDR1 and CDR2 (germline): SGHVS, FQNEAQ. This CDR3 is CASSPGRDRGHGYTF. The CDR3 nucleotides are TGTGCCAGCAGCCCGGGACGGGACAGGGGGCACGGCTACACCTTC.

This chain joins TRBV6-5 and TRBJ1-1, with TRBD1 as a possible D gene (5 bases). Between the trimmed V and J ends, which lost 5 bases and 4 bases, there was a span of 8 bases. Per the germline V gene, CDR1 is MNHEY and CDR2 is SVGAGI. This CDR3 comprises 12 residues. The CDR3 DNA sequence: TGTGCCAGCAGTCGACAGCTCACTGAAGCTTTCTTT. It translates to CASSRQLTEAFF.

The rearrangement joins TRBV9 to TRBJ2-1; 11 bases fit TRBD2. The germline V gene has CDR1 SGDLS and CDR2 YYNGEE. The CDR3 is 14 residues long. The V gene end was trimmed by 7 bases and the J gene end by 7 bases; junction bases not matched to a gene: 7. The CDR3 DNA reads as TGTGCCAGCGGGGCTAGCGGGGGGTCTAATGAGCAGTTCTTC. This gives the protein CASGASGGSNEQFF.

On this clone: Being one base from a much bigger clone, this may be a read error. The CDR3 DNA sequence: TGTGCCAGCAGTGGCCAGGGGGGCACTGAAGCTTTCTTT. It codes for CASSGQGGTEAFF. V gene TRBV2 combines with J gene TRBJ1-1; 7 bases align to TRBD1. CDR1 is SNHLY and CDR2 is FYNNEI in the germline V gene. J lost 4 bases, V lost 4 bases, and 3 bases had no gene match. The CDR3 extends over 13 amino acids.

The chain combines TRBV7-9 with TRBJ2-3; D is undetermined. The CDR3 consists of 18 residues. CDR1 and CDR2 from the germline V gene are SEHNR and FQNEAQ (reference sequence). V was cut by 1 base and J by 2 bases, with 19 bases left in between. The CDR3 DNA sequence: TGTGCCAGCAGCTTAGTCGCTTGGGCAGATACTTCCACAGATACGCAGTATTTT. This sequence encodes CASSLVAWADTSTDTQYF.

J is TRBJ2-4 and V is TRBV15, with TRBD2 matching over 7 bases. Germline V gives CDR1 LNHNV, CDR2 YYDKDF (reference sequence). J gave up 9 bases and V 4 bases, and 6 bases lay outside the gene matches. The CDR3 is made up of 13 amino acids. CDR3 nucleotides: TGTGCCACCAGCATTGACAGCGGGGTCATTCAGTACTTC. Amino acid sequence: CATSIDSGVIQYF.